The 6 T cell receptor beta chains given below trace back to one sample, sequenced in a study of OX40 agonist ivuxolimab in advanced cancers. Sequencing was performed with immunoSEQ multiplex PCR; in TCRdb, only in-frame clones are kept and a portion is missing. The sample has around 80,000 clones, roughly 80% seen once; the top ten hold approximately 7%. Source: CD4+ or CD8+ T cells sorted from blood, taken in a trial of the OX40 agonist ivuxolimab. The receptor set was obtained from an adult with an advanced solid tumor such as melanoma, head and neck, liver or kidney cancer.

V is TRBV28 and J is TRBJ1-2; maybe TRBD1 (5 bases). Germline-derived CDR1 and CDR2 are MDHEN and SYDVKM. V lost 6 bases and J 3 bases, leaving 23 bases between the germline ends. The CDR3 is 17 amino acids. Here the CDR3 reads CASRDLKGLQTYYGYTF. DNA for the CDR3: TGTGCCAGCAGGGATTTGAAGGGGCTTCAGACTTACTATGGCTACACCTTC.

The genes are TRBV30 and TRBJ2-5; D unresolved. The CDR3 extends over 12 amino acids. V was shortened by 1 base and J by 6 bases, with 9 bases between the two germline ends. The germline gives CDR1 GTSNPN, CDR2 SVGIG (reference sequence). CDR3 loop: CAWSGNGKTQYF. CDR3 nucleotide sequence: TGTGCCTGGAGTGGAAACGGAAAGACCCAGTACTTC. The entire variable domain, with the rest obtained from reference TRBV30 and TRBJ2-5, is as follows: SQTIHQWPATLVQPVGSPLSLECTVEGTSNPNLYWYRQAAGRGLQLLFYSVGIGQISSEVPQNLSASRPQDRQFILSSKKLLLSDSGFYLCAWSGNGKTQYFGPGTRLLVL.

This chain's CDR3 is CASSVALAGINTEAFF. CDR3 bases: TGTGCCAGCAGCGTAGCGCTAGCGGGGATCAACACTGAAGCTTTCTTT. The V call is TRBV9, the J call TRBJ1-1; D is unresolved. Trimming removed 0 bases at V and 2 bases at J, with 14 bases between. Per germline, CDR1 SGDLS and CDR2 YYNGEE. The CDR3 contains 16 residues.

This sequence joins TRBV7-9 and TRBJ1-3; 7 positions match TRBD1. The germline V gene encodes CDR1 SEHNR and CDR2 FQNEAQ (reference sequence). The junction had 4 bases not matched to a gene; V was cut back by 5 bases and J by 0 bases. This CDR3 contains 15 residues. Here the CDR3 reads CASSPDRSSGNTIYF. In DNA, the CDR3 is TGTGCCAGCAGCCCGGACAGGAGCTCTGGAAACACCATATATTTT.

This sequence joins TRBV28 and TRBJ1-1; D is unclear. Trimming took off 5 bases at V and 1 base at J, with 11 bases between the two ends. Germline CDR1 reads MDHEN; CDR2 reads SYDVKM. This CDR3 has 14 amino acids. The CDR3 bases are TGTGCCAGCAGTCCCCCCACAGAGAACACTGAAGCTTTCTTT. Its protein is CASSPPTENTEAFF.

This clone was detected a few times. V gene TRBV6-6 combines with J gene TRBJ1-5; TRBD1 is a possible D gene (5 bases). Trimming removed 10 bases from V and 0 bases from J, with 16 bases in between. Germline V gene data show CDR1 as MNHNY and CDR2 as SVGAGI (reference sequence). The CDR3 length is 15 residues. The CDR3 bases are TGTGCCATCGGAATAGGGGAGTATAGCAATCAGCCCCAGCATTTT. Amino acids: CAIGIGEYSNQPQHF.